The source of this TCR beta chain is a study of CD4 T cells in relation to SARS-CoV-2 and coronaviruses. Overall study findings and caveats: In roughly 61% of donors, memory CD4+ clonotypes crossrecognized SARS-CoV-2 and at least one common cold coronavirus spike. According to naive versus memory sequencing, detected responses are memory recall, not newly primed.

The unexposed donors gave CD4+ T cells in about 2010-2019, prior to COVID-19. Naive and memory CD4+ T cell DNA was deep-sequenced without culture. TCRdb's table, derived via immunoSEQ multiplex PCR, lists solely in-frame clones and lacks some. Counted here are about 70,000 clones, about nine tenths occurring once; the ten biggest clones make up about 1.6%. V was trimmed by 5 bases and J by 6 bases, leaving 12 bases between them. Germline V gene sequence: CDR1 SGHRS, CDR2 YFSETQ. The CDR3 consists of 12 residues. Regarding this clone: Its target is not known.

This clonotype originated in a human donor in good health. The source material was memory CD4+ T cells from PBMCs. J is TRBJ2-7 and V is TRBV5-1; D perhaps matches TRBD1 (6 bases). This CDR3 reads CASRQGFGEQYF. The DNA of the CDR3 is TGCGCCAGCAGGCAGGGGTTCGGCGAGCAGTACTTC.